A selection of T cell receptor beta chains follows, all from one sample in a study of blood T cells in healthy people across ages. TCRdb re-derived calls from the 5' RACE reads in MiXCR, one entry per CDR3 protein. The data contain about 750,000 distinct CDR3 sequences, 53% of them singletons. The source material was blood. Receptor source: an elderly man in good health. The CDR3 runs from the conserved cysteine through the conserved F or W. The D gene is left open where the match is weak. Clone size is not always given. Where it is, it says once, few, many or a class for expanded clones.

J: TRBJ2-5
size: .
V: TRBV9
D: .
CDR3: CASSGDGLVGETQYF
DNA: TGTGCCAGCAGCGGAGACGGGCTGGTAGGAGAGACCCAGTACTTC

J: TRBJ1-1
size: .
V: TRBV24-1
D: .
CDR3: CATSDRNGMNTEAFF
DNA: TGTGCCACCAGTGATCGTAACGGTATGAACACTGAAGCTTTCTTT

J: TRBJ2-1
size: .
V: TRBV3-1
D: TRBD1
CDR3: CASSQRWTGTEQFF
DNA: TGTGCCAGCAGCCAGCGCTGGACAGGGACTGAGCAGTTCTTC

J: TRBJ2-1
size: .
V: TRBV6-5
D: .
CDR3: CASSGGIEYEQFF
DNA: TGTGCCAGCAGTGGGGGCATTGAGTATGAGCAGTTCTTC

J: TRBJ2-5
size: .
V: TRBV20-1
D: .
CDR3: CSANPERAPRRLYF
DNA: TGCAGTGCTAACCCGGAAAGGGCACCGCGAAGACTGTACTTC

J: TRBJ2-4
size: .
V: TRBV3-1
D: .
CDR3: CASSPILGPYERYF
DNA: TGTGCCAGCAGCCCCATACTTGGCCCCTACGAGCGGTACTTC

J: TRBJ1-1
size: .
V: TRBV27
D: .
CDR3: CASSTGWTEAFF
DNA: TGTGCCAGCAGCACAGGGTGGACTGAAGCTTTCTTT

J: TRBJ2-3
size: .
V: TRBV20-1
D: TRBD2
CDR3: CSARDGEGPGRYAYF
DNA: TGCAGTGCTAGAGATGGGGAGGGACCGGGCAGATACGCGTATTTT

J: TRBJ1-1
size: few
V: TRBV24-1
D: .
CDR3: CATSDFEGGTEAFF
DNA: TGTGCCACCAGTGATTTCGAGGGTGGCACTGAAGCTTTCTTT

J: TRBJ2-7
size: .
V: TRBV25-1
D: TRBD2
CDR3: CASNGGVGYEQYF
DNA: TGTGCCAGCAACGGGGGGGTAGGCTACGAGCAGTACTTC

J: TRBJ2-7
size: .
V: TRBV6-5
D: .
CDR3: CASSYSGGQRSYEQYF
DNA: TGTGCCAGCAGTTACTCGGGGGGACAGAGGTCCTACGAGCAGTACTTC

J: TRBJ2-3
size: .
V: TRBV12-3/TRBV12-4
D: .
CDR3: CASGYGGRAYF
DNA: TGTGCCAGCGGATACGGCGGGCGCGCGTATTTT

J: TRBJ2-1
size: .
V: TRBV12-3/TRBV12-4
D: TRBD2
CDR3: CACSLAGGYNEQFF
DNA: TGTGCCTGCAGTTTAGCGGGAGGATACAATGAGCAGTTCTTC

J: TRBJ1-2
size: .
V: TRBV7-8
D: .
CDR3: CASSGGADLYGYTF
DNA: TGTGCCAGCTCGGGGGGCGCAGACCTCTATGGCTACACCTTC

J: TRBJ1-1
size: .
V: TRBV15
D: .
CDR3: CATSRDRAFFEAFF
DNA: TGTGCCACCAGCAGAGATAGGGCCTTCTTTGAAGCTTTCTTT

J: TRBJ2-1
size: .
V: TRBV6-5
D: TRBD2
CDR3: CASSPSGRHNEQFF
DNA: TGTGCCAGCAGTCCCAGCGGGAGACATAATGAGCAGTTCTTC

J: TRBJ2-7
size: few
V: TRBV28
D: TRBD1
CDR3: CASSFAGQGSYEQYF
DNA: TGTGCCAGCAGTTTTGCCGGACAGGGATCCTACGAGCAGTACTTC

J: TRBJ1-1
size: .
V: TRBV21-1
D: .
CDR3: CASSKAGQGAIGGKEAFF
DNA: TGTGCCAGCAGCAAAGCTGGACAGGGGGCAATAGGAGGTAAAGAAGCTTTCTTT

J: TRBJ1-2
size: few
V: TRBV20-1
D: .
CDR3: CSARDAGNYGYTF
DNA: TGCAGTGCTAGAGATGCAGGCAACTATGGCTACACCTTC

J: TRBJ2-3
size: .
V: TRBV5-1
D: TRBD1
CDR3: CASSFRDSGDRYAYF
DNA: TGCGCCAGCAGCTTCCGGGACAGTGGGGACAGATACGCGTATTTT

J: TRBJ2-5
size: .
V: TRBV6-6
D: TRBD1
CDR3: CASPPHRGQSQETQYF
DNA: TGTGCCAGTCCTCCTCACAGGGGGCAATCTCAAGAGACCCAGTACTTC

J: TRBJ1-2
size: .
V: TRBV28
D: .
CDR3: CASSFGGSVYGYTF
DNA: TGTGCCAGCAGTTTCGGAGGGTCGGTCTATGGCTACACCTTC

J: TRBJ2-6
size: .
V: TRBV28
D: TRBD1
CDR3: CASSYQTGVFSGANVLTF
DNA: TGTGCCAGCAGTTACCAGACAGGGGTCTTCTCTGGGGCCAACGTCCTGACTTTC

J: TRBJ2-1
size: .
V: TRBV20-1
D: TRBD2
CDR3: CSASQGLTEQFF
DNA: TGCAGTGCTAGCCAGGGACTAACTGAGCAGTTCTTC

J: TRBJ2-1
size: few
V: TRBV5-1
D: TRBD2
CDR3: CASSFGFSGWSSYNEQFF
DNA: TGCGCCAGCAGCTTCGGATTTAGCGGGTGGAGCTCCTACAATGAGCAGTTCTTC

J: TRBJ2-7
size: once
V: TRBV11-2
D: .
CDR3: CAGSSGGEQYF
DNA: TGTGCCGGCAGCTCCGGTGGCGAGCAGTACTTC

J: TRBJ1-1
size: once
V: TRBV7-2
D: TRBD1
CDR3: CASSTRQGLTEAFF
DNA: TGTGCCAGCAGCACCCGACAGGGGTTGACTGAAGCTTTCTTT

J: TRBJ1-4
size: many
V: TRBV29-1
D: .
CDR3: CSVLLKEKLFF
DNA: TGCAGCGTGCTTCTTAAGGAAAAACTGTTTTTT

J: TRBJ2-7
size: .
V: TRBV7-9
D: .
CDR3: CATGLGSYEQYF
DNA: TGTGCCACCGGACTGGGGTCTTACGAGCAGTACTTC

J: TRBJ1-1
size: .
V: TRBV6-5
D: .
CDR3: CASSYSIENTEAFF
DNA: TGTGCCAGCAGTTACAGTATCGAGAACACTGAAGCTTTCTTT

J: TRBJ2-1
size: .
V: TRBV12-3/TRBV12-4
D: TRBD2
CDR3: CASTPLAGGVAEQFF
DNA: TGTGCCAGCACCCCATTAGCGGGAGGAGTAGCGGAGCAGTTCTTC

J: TRBJ2-7
size: .
V: TRBV7-7
D: .
CDR3: CASSRMEGGEQYF
DNA: TGTGCTAGCAGCCGAATGGAGGGCGGCGAGCAGTACTTC

J: TRBJ2-7
size: .
V: TRBV3-1
D: .
CDR3: CASAAPLSYEQYF
DNA: TGTGCCAGCGCAGCGCCGCTCTCCTACGAGCAGTACTTC

J: TRBJ1-2
size: few
V: TRBV10-2
D: .
CDR3: CASSEIRDYGYTF
DNA: TGCGCCAGCAGTGAGATAAGAGACTATGGCTACACCTTC

J: TRBJ2-1
size: .
V: TRBV20-1
D: .
CDR3: CSVGGESSYNEQFF
DNA: TGCAGTGTCGGCGGTGAGAGCTCCTACAATGAGCAGTTCTTC